This paragraph covers one T cell receptor beta chain sequence. No antigen is known for it. The data are from a study of cytomegalovirus exposure and HLA in healthy donors. Regarding the study as a whole: No immune exposure information besides CMV serostatus was available.

A multiplex PCR was run with 60 Vbeta primers and 13 Jbeta primers. TCRdb's copy holds only in-frame clones and misses some; the assay was immunoSEQ multiplex PCR. The table shows 95,000 to 110,000 clones, with approximately 79% occurring only once. Losses at the gene ends were 5 bases for V and 3 bases for J; bases not matched to a gene: 7. CDR1 and CDR2 from the germline V gene are PRHDT and FYEKMQ (reference sequence). The CDR3 spans 16 residues. The rearrangement joins TRBV13 to TRBJ2-1, with TRBD2 matching over 10 bases. The specimen sequenced was PBMCs. This sequence was found in a man aged 45-60 years in good health and CMV-seropositive. The CDR3 sequence is CASSHLGTSDYNEQFF. The DNA for the CDR3 is TGTGCCAGCAGCCATCTGGGGACTAGCGACTACAATGAGCAGTTCTTC.